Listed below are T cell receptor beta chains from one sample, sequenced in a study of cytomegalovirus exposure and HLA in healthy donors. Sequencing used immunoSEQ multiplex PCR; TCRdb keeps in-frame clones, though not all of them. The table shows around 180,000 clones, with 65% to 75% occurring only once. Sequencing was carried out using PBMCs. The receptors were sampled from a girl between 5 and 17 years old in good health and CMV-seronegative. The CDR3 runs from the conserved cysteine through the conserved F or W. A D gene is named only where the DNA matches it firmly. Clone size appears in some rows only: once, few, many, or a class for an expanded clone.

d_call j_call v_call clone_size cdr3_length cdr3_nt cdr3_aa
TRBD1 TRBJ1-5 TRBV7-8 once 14 TGTGCCAGCAGCCCTGGGACAGGGGATCAGCCCCAGCATTTT CASSPGTGDQPQHF
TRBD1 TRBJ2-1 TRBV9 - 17 TGTGCCAGCAGCGTAGATCCGGGGACAGGGGTAAAGAATGAGCAGTTCTTC CASSVDPGTGVKNEQFF
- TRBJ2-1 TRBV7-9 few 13 TGTGCCTGCACCGGGACATCCTACAATGAGCAGTTCTTC CACTGTSYNEQFF
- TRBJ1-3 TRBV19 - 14 TGTGCCAGTGACCCCACAGGGTCGGGAAACACCATATATTTT CASDPTGSGNTIYF
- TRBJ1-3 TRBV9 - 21 TGTGCCAGCAGCGTGGTGGTTAGGGTACAGGGTGATCTTAACTCTGGAAACACCATATATTTT CASSVVVRVQGDLNSGNTIYF
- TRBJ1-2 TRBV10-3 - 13 TGTGCCATCAGTGCCCGAGGGGAGGATGGCTACACCTTC CAISARGEDGYTF
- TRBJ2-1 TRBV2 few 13 TGTGCCAGCAGTGTCGACAGATACAATGAGCAGTTCTTC CASSVDRYNEQFF
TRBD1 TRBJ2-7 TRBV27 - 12 TGTGCCAGCGAGGGGGCAGACAACGAGCAGTACTTC CASEGADNEQYF
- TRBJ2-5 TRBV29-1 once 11 TGCAGCGTTGACCAAAGGGGGACCCAGTACTTC CSVDQRGTQYF
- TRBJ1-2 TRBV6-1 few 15 TGTGCCAGCAGTCTTCCCGGGTTTGGGTCGTATGGCTACACCTTC CASSLPGFGSYGYTF
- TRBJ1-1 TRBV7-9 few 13 TGTGCCAGCCTCGGTCCGGGGATGACTGAAGCTTTCTTT CASLGPGMTEAFF
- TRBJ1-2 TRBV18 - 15 TGTGCCAGCTCACCACCGGTACAGGGTCTGAATGGCTACACCTTC CASSPPVQGLNGYTF
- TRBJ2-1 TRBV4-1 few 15 TGCGCCAGAAGCCTTGGGGGGGGGCCATTCAAAGAGCAGTTCTTC CARSLGGGPFKEQFF
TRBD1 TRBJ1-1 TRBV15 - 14 TGTGCCACCAGAAATGGACAGGGGGGACCTGAAGCTTTCTTT CATRNGQGGPEAFF
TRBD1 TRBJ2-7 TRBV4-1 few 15 TGCGCCAGCAGCCATCCGGGACAGGGGTATGCCGAGCAGTACTTC CASSHPGQGYAEQYF
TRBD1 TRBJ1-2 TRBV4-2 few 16 TGTGCCAGCAGCCAAGAAGCAAACACAGGGGCGTGGGGCTACACCTTC CASSQEANTGAWGYTF
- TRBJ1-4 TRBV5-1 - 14 TGCGCCAGCAGCTTGGCGCAGTTTAATGAAAAACTGTTTTTT CASSLAQFNEKLFF
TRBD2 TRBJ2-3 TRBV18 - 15 TGTGCCAGCTCCCAATCCGGGGGGGCCCCAGATACGCAGTATTTT CASSQSGGAPDTQYF
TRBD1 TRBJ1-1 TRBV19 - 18 TGTGCCAGTAGTCCCCGTAGCCCCAGTGACAGGGGGCTTGGTGAAGCTTTCTTT CASSPRSPSDRGLGEAFF
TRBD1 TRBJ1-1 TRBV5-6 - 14 TGTGCCAGCAGCTTGGCAGGGGGCCACACTGAAGCTTTCTTT CASSLAGGHTEAFF
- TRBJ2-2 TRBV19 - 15 TGTGCCAGTAGTATGGTACGGGGGGCCACCGGGGAGCTGTTTTTT CASSMVRGATGELFF
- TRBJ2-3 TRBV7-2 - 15 TGTGCCAGCAGCTTAGATTCGGGGGGCTCGGATACGCAGTATTTT CASSLDSGGSDTQYF
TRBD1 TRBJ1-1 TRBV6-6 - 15 TGTGCCAGCAGCCTGGCAGGGGGCGAGAACACTGAAGCTTTCTTT CASSLAGGENTEAFF
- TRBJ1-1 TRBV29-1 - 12 TGCAGCGTTGAGAGTAGGAACACTGAAGCTTTCTTT CSVESRNTEAFF
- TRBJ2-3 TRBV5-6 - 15 TGTGCCAGCAGCTTGGGGTTGGGAGCCACAGATACGCAGTATTTT CASSLGLGATDTQYF
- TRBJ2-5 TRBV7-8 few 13 TGTGCCAGCACCCTCGAGGCCCAAGAGACCCAGTACTTC CASTLEAQETQYF
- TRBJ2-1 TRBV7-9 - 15 TGTGCCAGCAGCTTAGTGGGCCGTCGAAAACATGAGCAGTTCTTC CASSLVGRRKHEQFF
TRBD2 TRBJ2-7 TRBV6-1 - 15 TGTGCCAGCAGCCATAGCGGGGCGAGCTCCTACGAGCAGTACTTC CASSHSGASSYEQYF
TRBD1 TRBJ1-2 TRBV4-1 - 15 TGCGCCAGCAGCCCGGGGGCAGGGGGACCCTATGGCTACACCTTC CASSPGAGGPYGYTF
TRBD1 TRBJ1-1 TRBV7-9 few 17 TGTGCCAGCAGCTTAGGAGGGGGACAGTTGTTCCAAGCTGAAGCTTTCTTT CASSLGGGQLFQAEAFF
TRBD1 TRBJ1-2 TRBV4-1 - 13 TGCGCCAGCCGACTGCAGGGGGCGGAGGGCTACACCTTC CASRLQGAEGYTF
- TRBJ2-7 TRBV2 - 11 TGTGCCAGCAGTGAGGAGATGGAGCAGTACTTC CASSEEMEQYF
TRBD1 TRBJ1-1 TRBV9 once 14 TGTGCCAGCAGCGTAGCGGGACAGGGAACTGAAGCTTTCTTT CASSVAGQGTEAFF
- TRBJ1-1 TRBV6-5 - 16 TGTGCCAGCAGTTCCCGGACAGTCAAACGGGACACTGAAGCTTTCTTT CASSSRTVKRDTEAFF
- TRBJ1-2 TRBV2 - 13 TGTGCCAGCGCCTCGGGGGGCCTCTATGGCTACACCTTC CASASGGLYGYTF
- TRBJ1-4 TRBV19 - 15 TGTGCCAGTAGTATGGCATCTGCAACTAATGAAAAACTGTTTTTT CASSMASATNEKLFF
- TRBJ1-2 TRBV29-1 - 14 TGCAGCGTTGAAGGTGGGAGGGGCCTATATGGCTACACCTTC CSVEGGRGLYGYTF
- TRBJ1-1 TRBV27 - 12 TGTGCCAGCAGTTTACTGGGGGGAAGCTTTTTCTTT CASSLLGGSFFF
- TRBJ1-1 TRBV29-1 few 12 TGCAGCTTCCTACTAATGAACACTGAAGCTTTCTTT CSFLLMNTEAFF
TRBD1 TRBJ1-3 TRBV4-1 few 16 TGCGCCAGCAGCCAAGAACAGGGGCTTGGCAGAAACACCATATATTTT CASSQEQGLGRNTIYF
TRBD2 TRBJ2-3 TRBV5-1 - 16 TGCGCCAGCAGCTTGGATCAAGGCGGGGGAGCGGATACGCAGTATTTT CASSLDQGGGADTQYF
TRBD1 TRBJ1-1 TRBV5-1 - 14 TGCGCCAGCGCTACCGGGACAGGGGGTACTGAAGCTTTCTTT CASATGTGGTEAFF